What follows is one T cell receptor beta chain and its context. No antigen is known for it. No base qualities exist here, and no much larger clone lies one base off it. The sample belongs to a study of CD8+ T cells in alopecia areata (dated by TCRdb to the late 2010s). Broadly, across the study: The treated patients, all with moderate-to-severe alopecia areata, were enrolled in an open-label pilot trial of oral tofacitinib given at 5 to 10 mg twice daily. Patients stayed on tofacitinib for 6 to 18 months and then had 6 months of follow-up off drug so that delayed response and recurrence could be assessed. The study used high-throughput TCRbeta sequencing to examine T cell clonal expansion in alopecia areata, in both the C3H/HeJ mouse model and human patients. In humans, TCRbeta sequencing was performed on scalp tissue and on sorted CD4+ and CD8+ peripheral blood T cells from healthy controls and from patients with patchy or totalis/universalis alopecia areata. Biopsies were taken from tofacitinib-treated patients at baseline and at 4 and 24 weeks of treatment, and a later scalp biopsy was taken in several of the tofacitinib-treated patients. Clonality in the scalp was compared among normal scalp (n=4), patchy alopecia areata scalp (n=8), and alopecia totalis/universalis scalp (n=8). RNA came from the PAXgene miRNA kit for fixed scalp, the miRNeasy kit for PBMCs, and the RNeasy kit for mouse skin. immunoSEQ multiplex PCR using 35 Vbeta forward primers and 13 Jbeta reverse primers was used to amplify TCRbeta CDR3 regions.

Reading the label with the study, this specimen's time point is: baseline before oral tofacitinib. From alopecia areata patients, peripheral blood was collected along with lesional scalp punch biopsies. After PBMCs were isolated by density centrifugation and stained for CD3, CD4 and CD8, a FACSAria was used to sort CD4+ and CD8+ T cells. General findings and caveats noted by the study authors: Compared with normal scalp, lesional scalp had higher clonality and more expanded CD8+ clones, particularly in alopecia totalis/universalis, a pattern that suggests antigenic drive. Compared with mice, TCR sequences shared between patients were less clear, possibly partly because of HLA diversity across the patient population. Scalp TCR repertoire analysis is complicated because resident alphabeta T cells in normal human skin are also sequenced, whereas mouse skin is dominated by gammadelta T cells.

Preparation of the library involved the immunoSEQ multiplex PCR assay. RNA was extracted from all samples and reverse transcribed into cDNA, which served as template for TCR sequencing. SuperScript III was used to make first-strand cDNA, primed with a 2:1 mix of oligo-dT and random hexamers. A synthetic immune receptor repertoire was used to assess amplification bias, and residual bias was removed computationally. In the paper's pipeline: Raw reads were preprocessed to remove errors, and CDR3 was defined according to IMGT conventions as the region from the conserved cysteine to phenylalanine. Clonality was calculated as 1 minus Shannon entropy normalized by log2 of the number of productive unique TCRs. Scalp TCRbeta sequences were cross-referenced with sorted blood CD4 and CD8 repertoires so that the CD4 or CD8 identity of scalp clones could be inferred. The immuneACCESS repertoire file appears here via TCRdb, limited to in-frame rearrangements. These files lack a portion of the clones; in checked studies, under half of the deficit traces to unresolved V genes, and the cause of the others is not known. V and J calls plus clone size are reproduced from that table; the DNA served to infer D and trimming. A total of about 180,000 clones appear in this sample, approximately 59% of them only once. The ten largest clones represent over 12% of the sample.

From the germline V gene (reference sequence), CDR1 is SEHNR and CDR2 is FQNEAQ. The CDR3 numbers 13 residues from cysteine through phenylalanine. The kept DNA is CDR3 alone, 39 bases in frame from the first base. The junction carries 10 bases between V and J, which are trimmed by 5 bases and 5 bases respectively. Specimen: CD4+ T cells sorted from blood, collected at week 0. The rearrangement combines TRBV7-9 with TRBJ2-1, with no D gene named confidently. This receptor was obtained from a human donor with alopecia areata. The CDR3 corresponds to CASSTTGNNEQFF. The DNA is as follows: TGTGCCAGCAGCACCACCGGAAACAATGAGCAGTTCTTC.